The 8 T cell receptor beta chains below come from one sample, sequenced in a study of cytomegalovirus exposure and HLA in healthy donors. PCR was performed using 60 Vbeta and 13 Jbeta primers. Some clones are missing from TCRdb's copy, which holds only in-frame ones; the method was immunoSEQ multiplex PCR. The sample holds about 150,000 clones, 70% to 80% seen once. Sequencing was carried out using PBMCs. These receptors originate from a man aged 25 to 40 in good health and CMV-seropositive.

V usage is TRBV5-1 and J usage is TRBJ1-1, with 7 bases matching TRBD1. The CDR3 sequence is 14 residues long. V lost 6 bases, J lost 1 base, and 6 bases stayed unmatched. Germline loops: CDR1 SGHRS, CDR2 YFSETQ. CDR3 loop: CASTTGIWNTEAFF. The CDR3 DNA reads TGCGCCAGCACGACAGGGATTTGGAACACTGAAGCTTTCTTT.

The chain carries TRBV4-2 and TRBJ2-7; TRBD2 aligns across 8 bases. This CDR3 contains 16 residues. V trimming: 0 bases; J trimming: 2 bases; junction bases outside the gene matches: 6. Germline V CDR1 and CDR2: LGHNA, YNFKEQ. CDR3 in DNA: TGTGCCAGCAGCCAAGATCGGCTAGCGGGCGCCTACGAGCAGTACTTC. Translating it yields CASSQDRLAGAYEQYF.

This chain links TRBV5-1 with TRBJ2-1; TRBD2 agrees at 14 bases. Germline assignment: CDR1 SGHRS and CDR2 YFSETQ. This CDR3 region has 15 residues. V trimming: 5 bases; J trimming: 2 bases; junction bases outside the gene matches: 0. For the CDR3, the DNA is TGCGCCAGCAGGGGACTAGCGGGGGCCTACAATGAGCAGTTCTTC. It yields the protein CASRGLAGAYNEQFF.

The chain joins TRBV11-3 to TRBJ2-5, with D perhaps matching TRBD1 (6 bases). The CDR3 spans 15 residues. From germline, CDR1 is SGHNT and CDR2 YENEEA. V was cut by 1 base and J by 4 bases, with 13 bases left in between. Here the CDR3 DNA reads TGTGCCAGCAGCTTAGGCTATGAGGGGGTAGAGACCCAGTACTTC. Translating gives CASSLGYEGVETQYF.

The chain combines TRBV5-4 with TRBJ2-1, with 8 positions matching TRBD2. Germline V gene lookup returns CDR1 SGHNT and CDR2 YYREEE (reference sequence). The V gene end was trimmed by 0 bases and the J gene end by 1 base; junction bases not matched to a gene: 3. The CDR3 contains 16 residues. The CDR3 bases are TGTGCCAGCAGCTTGGGGGCGGGAGGATCCTACAATGAGCAGTTCTTC. This encodes CASSLGAGGSYNEQFF.

This chain links TRBV5-1 with TRBJ2-5; TRBD1 might be the D (6 bases). CDR3 length equals 12 residues. V lost 8 bases, J lost 0 bases, and 8 bases lay in between. Germline loops: CDR1 SGHRS, CDR2 YFSETQ. The CDR3 nucleotides read TGCGCCAGTAACAGGGACCAAGAGACCCAGTACTTC. It translates to CASNRDQETQYF.

V gene TRBV23-1 combines with J gene TRBJ1-4; D possibly corresponds to TRBD1 (6 bases). TRBV23-1 is known as an ORF, though its function is uncertain. This CDR3 has 15 amino acids. Trimming removed 3 bases at V and 4 bases at J, with 12 bases between. DNA for the CDR3: TGCGCCAGCAGTCAGCGTACGGGACATAATGAAAAACTGTTTTTT. Its translation is CASSQRTGHNEKLFF.

V gene TRBV4-1 combines with J gene TRBJ2-2; TRBD1 agrees at 7 bases. This CDR3 comprises 17 residues. V was pared by 4 bases and J by 2 bases, with 10 bases of the junction left unmatched. Germline lookup yields CDR1 MGHRA and CDR2 YSYEKL. The CDR3 sequence is CASSRSTGNHNTGELFF. The CDR3 DNA is TGCGCCAGCAGCCGGTCGACAGGGAACCATAACACCGGGGAGCTGTTTTTT.